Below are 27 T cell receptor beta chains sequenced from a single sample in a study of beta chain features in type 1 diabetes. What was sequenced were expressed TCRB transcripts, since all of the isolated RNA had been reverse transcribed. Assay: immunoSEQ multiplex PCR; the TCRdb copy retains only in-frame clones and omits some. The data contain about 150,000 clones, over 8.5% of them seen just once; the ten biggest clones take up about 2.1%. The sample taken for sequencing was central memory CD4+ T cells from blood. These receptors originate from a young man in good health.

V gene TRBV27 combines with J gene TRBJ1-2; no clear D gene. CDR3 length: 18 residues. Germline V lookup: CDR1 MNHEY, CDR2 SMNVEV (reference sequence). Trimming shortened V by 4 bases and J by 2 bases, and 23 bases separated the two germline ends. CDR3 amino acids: CASSSTAYAGLPNYGYTF. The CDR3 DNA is TGTGCCAGCAGTTCAACCGCCTATGCAGGACTGCCAAACTATGGCTACACCTTC.

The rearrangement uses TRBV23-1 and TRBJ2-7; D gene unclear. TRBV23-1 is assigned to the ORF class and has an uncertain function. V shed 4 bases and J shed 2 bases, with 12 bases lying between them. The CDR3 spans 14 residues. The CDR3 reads CASSLGSPTYEQYF. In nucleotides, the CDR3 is TGCGCCAGCAGTCTGGGCAGTCCCACCTACGAGCAGTACTTC.

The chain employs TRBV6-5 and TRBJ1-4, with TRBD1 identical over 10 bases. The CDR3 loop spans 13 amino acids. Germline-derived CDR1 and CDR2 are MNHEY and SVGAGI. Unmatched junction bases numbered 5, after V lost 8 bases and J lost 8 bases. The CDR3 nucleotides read TGTGCCAGCGGGGACAGGGGAAACGAAAAACTGTTTTTT. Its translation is CASGDRGNEKLFF.

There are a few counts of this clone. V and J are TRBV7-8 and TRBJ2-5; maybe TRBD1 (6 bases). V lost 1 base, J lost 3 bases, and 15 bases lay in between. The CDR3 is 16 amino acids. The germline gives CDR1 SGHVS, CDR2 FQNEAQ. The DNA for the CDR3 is TGTGCCAGCAGCTTAGTCAGGGGTGCATCGGAAGAGACCCAGTACTTC. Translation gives CASSLVRGASEETQYF.

The CDR3: CASSLSDRDNEQYF. CDR3 in DNA: TGTGCCAGCAGCTTGTCGGACAGGGATAACGAGCAGTACTTC. The gene calls are TRBV4-2 and TRBJ2-7; 8 bases agree with TRBD1. The J segment lost 5 bases and the V segment lost 5 bases, leaving 8 bases of the junction unmatched. The CDR3 runs 14 residues. Germline V lookup: CDR1 LGHNA, CDR2 YNFKEQ.

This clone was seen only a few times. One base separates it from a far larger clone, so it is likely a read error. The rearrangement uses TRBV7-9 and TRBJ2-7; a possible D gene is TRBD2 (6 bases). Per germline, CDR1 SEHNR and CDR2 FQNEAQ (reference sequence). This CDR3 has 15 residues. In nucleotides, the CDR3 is TGTGCCAGCGGCTTAGGCGGGACTCCTTCCTACGAGCAGTACTTC. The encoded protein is CASGLGGTPSYEQYF.

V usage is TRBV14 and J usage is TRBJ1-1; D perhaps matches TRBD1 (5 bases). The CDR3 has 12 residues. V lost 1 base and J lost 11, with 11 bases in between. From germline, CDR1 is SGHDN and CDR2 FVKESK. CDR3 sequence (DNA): TGTGCCAGCAGCCAAGGCGGGGGTAGGGCTTTCTTT. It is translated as CASSQGGGRAFF.

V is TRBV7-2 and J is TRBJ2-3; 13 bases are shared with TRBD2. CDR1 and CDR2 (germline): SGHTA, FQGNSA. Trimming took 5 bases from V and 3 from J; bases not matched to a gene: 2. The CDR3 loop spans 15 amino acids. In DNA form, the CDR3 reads TGTGCCAGCAGCGGGGGACTAGCGGGGACAGATACGCAGTATTTT. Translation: CASSGGLAGTDTQYF.

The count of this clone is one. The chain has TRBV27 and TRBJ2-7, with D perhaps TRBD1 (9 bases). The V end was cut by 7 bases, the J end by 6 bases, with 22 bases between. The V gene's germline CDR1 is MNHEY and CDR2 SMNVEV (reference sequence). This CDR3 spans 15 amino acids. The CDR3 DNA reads TGTGCCAGCAACCGGGAGGGGACAGGGTCCCCCGAGCAGTACTTC. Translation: CASNREGTGSPEQYF.

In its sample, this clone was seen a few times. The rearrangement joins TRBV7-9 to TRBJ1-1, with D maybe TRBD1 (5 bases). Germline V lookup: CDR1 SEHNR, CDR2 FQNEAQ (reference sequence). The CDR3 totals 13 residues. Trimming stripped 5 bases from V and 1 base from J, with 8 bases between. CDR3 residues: CASSQQANTEAFF. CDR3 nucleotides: TGTGCCAGCAGCCAACAGGCGAACACTGAAGCTTTCTTT.

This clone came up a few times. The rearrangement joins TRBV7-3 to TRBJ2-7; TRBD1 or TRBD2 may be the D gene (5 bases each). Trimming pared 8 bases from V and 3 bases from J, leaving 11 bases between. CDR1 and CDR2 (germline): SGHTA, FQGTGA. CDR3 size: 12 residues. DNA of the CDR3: TGTGCCAGCGGGGGAGACATCTACGAGCAGTACTTC. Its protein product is CASGGDIYEQYF.

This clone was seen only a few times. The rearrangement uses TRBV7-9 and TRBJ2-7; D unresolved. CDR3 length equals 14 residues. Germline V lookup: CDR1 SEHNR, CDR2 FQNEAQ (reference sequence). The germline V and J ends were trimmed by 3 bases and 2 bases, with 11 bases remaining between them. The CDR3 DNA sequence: TGTGCCAGCAGCTTCGTGTACATACCCTACGAGCAGTACTTC. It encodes CASSFVYIPYEQYF.

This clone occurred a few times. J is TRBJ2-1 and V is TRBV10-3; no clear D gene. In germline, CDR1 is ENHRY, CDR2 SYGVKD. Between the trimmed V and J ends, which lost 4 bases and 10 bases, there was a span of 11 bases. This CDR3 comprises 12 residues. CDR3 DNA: TGTGCCATCAGTGGGCTAGGTCACGAGCAGTTCTTC. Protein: CAISGLGHEQFF.

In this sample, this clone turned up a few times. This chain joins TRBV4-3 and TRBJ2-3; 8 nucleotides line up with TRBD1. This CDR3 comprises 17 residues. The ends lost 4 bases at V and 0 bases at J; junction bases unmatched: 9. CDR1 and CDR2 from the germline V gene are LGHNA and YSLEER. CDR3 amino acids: CASSLGQGIPSTDTQYF. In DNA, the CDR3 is TGCGCCAGCAGCCTCGGACAGGGAATCCCTAGCACAGATACGCAGTATTTT.

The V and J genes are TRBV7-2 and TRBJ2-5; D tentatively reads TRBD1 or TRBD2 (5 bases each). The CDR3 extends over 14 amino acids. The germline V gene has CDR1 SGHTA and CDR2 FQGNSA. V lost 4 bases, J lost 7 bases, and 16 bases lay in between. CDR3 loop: CASSSGTALLTQYF. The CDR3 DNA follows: TGTGCCAGCAGCTCCGGGACCGCGTTGTTGACCCAGTACTTC. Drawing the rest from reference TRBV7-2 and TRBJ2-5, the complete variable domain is GAGVSQSPSNKVTEKGKDVELRCDPISGHTALYWYRQSLGQGLEFLIYFQGNSAPDKSGLPSDRFSAERTGGSVSTLTIQRTQQEDSAVYLCASSSGTALLTQYFGPGTRLLVL.

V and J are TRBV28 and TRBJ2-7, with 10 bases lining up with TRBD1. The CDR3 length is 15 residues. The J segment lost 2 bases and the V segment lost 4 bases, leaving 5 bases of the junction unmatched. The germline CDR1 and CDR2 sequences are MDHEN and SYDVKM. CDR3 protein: CASSYPGTGAYEQYF. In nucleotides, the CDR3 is TGTGCCAGCAGTTATCCGGGGACAGGGGCCTACGAGCAGTACTTC.

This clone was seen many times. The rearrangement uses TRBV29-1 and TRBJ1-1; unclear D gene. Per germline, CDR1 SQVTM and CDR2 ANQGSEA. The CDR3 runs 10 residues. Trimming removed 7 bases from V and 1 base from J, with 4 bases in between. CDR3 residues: CSAQNTEAFF. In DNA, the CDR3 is TGCAGCGCTCAGAACACTGAAGCTTTCTTT.

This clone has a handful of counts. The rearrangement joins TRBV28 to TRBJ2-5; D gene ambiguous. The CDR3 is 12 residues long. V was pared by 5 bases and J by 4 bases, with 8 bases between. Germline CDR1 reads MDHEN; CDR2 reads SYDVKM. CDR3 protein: CASSTVRETQYF. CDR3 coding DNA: TGTGCCAGCAGTACTGTTCGAGAGACCCAGTACTTC.

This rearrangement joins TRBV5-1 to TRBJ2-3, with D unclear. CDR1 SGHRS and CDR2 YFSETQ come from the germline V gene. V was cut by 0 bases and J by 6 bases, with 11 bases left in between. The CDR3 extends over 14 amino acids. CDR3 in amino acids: CASSLGVSSDTQYF. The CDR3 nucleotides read TGCGCCAGCAGCTTGGGGGTCTCCTCGGATACGCAGTATTTT.

CDR3 sequence reads: CASSSRTGATYNEQFF. CDR3 bases: TGTGCCAGCAGCTCGAGGACAGGGGCGACGTACAATGAGCAGTTCTTC. V usage is TRBV7-2 and J usage is TRBJ2-1; 9 bases align to TRBD1. CDR1 is SGHTA, CDR2 FQGNSA, per germline. This CDR3 is 16 amino acids long. V was pared by 4 bases and J by 4 bases, with 8 bases of the junction left unmatched.

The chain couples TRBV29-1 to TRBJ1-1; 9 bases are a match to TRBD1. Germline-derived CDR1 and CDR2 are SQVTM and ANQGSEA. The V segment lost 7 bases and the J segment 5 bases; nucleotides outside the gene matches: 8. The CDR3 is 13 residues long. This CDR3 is CSASRQGETEAFF. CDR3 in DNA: TGCAGCGCATCCCGACAGGGGGAAACTGAAGCTTTCTTT.

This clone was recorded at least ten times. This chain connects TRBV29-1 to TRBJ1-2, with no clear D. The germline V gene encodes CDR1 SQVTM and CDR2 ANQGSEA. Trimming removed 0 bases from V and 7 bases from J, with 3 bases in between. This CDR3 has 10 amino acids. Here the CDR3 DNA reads TGCAGCGTTGAAGAAAGTGGCTACACCTTC. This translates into CSVEESGYTF.

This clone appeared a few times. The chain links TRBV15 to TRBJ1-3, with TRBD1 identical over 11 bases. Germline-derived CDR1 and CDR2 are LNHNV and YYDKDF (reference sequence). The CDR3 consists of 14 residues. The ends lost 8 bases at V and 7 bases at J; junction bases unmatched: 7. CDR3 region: CATGDRGEWNTIYF. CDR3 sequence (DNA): TGTGCCACCGGGGACAGGGGGGAATGGAACACCATATATTTT.

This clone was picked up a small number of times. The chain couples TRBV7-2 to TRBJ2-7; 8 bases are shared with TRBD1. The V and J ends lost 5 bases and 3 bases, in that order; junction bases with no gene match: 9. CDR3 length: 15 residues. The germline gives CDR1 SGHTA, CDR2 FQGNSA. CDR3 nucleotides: TGTGCCAGCAGCCCGGGGACAGGCCCCAACTACGAGCAGTACTTC. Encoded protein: CASSPGTGPNYEQYF.

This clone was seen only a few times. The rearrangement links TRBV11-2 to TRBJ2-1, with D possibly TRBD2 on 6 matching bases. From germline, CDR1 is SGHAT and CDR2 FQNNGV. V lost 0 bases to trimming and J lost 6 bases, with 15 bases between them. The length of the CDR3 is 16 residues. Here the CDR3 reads CASSLDLRRDRNEQFF. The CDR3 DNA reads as TGTGCCAGCAGCTTAGATTTAAGGCGGGACCGCAATGAGCAGTTCTTC.

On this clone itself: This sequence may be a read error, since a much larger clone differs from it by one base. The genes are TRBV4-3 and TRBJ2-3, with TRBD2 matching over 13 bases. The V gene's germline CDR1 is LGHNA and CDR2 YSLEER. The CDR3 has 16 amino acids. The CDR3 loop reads CARSRGLAGGTDTQYF. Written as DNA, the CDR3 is TGCGCCCGCAGCCGAGGACTAGCGGGAGGCACAGATACGCAGTATTTT.

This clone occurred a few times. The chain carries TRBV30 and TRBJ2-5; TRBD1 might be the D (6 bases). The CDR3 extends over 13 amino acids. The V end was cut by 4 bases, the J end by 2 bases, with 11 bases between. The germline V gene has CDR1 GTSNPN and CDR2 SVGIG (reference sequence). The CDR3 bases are TGTGCCTGGACGAACGGACAGCAAGAGACCCAGTACTTC. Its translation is CAWTNGQQETQYF.